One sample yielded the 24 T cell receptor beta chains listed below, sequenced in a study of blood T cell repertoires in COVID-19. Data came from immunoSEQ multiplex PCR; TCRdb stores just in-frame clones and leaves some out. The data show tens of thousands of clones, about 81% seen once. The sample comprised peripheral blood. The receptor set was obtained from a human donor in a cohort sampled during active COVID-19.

The CDR3: CASSGDSYTQYF. The CDR3, as DNA: TGTGCCAGCAGTGGGGACTCCTATACGCAGTATTTT. The chain is built from TRBV2 and TRBJ2-3; a possible D gene is TRBD2 (6 bases). Germline V CDR1 and CDR2: SNHLY, FYNNEI. V was clipped by 4 bases and J by 7 bases, with 9 bases between them. The CDR3 spans 12 residues. Combining the CDR3 with reference TRBV2 and TRBJ2-3 gives the whole variable domain EPEVTQTPSHQVTQMGQEVILRCVPISNHLYFYWYRQILGQKVEFLVSFYNNEISEKSEIFDDQFSVERPDGSNFTLKIRSTKLEDSAMYFCASSGDSYTQYFGPGTRLTVL.

The CDR3 loop is CASSDRWGRETQYF. CDR3 nucleotide sequence: TGTGCCAGCAGTGACCGGTGGGGCCGGGAGACCCAGTACTTC. The J gene is TRBJ2-5, the V gene TRBV25-1, with D possibly being TRBD1 (5 bases). The CDR3 spans 14 residues. Trimming removed 3 bases from V and 5 bases from J, with 13 bases in between. Looked up from germline, CDR1 is MGHDK and CDR2 is SYGVNS.

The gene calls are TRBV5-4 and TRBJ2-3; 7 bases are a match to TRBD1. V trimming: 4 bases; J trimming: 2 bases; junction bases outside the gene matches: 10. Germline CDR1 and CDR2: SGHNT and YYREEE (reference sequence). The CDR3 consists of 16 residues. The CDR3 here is CASSDASQGPTDTQYF. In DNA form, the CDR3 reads TGTGCCAGCAGCGATGCATCACAGGGGCCCACAGATACGCAGTATTTT. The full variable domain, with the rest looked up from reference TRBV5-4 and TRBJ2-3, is ETGVTQSPTHLIKTRGQQVTLRCSSQSGHNTVSWYQQALGQGPQFIFQYYREEENGRGNFPPRFSGLQFPNYSSELNVNALELDDSALYLCASSDASQGPTDTQYFGPGTRLTVL.

The CDR3 region is CASSDRDRGSYEQYF. CDR3 DNA: TGTGCCAGCAGTGACCGGGACAGGGGCTCCTACGAGCAGTACTTC. The rearrangement links TRBV27 to TRBJ2-7, with 10 positions matching TRBD1. From germline, CDR1 is MNHEY and CDR2 SMNVEV (reference sequence). The V and J ends lost 5 bases and 0 bases, in that order; junction bases with no gene match: 4. The CDR3 runs to 15 residues.

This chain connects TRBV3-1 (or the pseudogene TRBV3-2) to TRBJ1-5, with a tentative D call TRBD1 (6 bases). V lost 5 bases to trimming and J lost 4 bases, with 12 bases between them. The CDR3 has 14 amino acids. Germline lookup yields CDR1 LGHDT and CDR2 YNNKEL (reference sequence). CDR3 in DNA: TGTGCCAGCAGCTCCGGGACACCTAATCAGCCCCAGCATTTT. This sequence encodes CASSSGTPNQPQHF.

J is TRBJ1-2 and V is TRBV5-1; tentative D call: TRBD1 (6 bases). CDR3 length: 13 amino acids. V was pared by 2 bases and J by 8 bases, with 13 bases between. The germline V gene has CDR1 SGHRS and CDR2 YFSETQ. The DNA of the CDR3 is TGCGCCAGCAGCTTACAGGGAAGAGGAGGCTACACCTTC. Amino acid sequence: CASSLQGRGGYTF. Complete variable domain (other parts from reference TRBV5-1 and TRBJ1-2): KAGVTQTPRYLIKTRGQQVTLSCSPISGHRSVSWYQQTPGQGLQFLFEYFSETQRNKGNFPGRFSGRQFSNSRSEMNVSTLELGDSALYLCASSLQGRGGYTFGSGTRLTVV.

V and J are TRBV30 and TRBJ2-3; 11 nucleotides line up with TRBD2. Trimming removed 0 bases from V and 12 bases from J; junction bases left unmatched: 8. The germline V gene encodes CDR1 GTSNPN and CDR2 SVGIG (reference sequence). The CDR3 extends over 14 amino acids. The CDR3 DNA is TGTGCCTGGAGTGTACAGGGACTAGCGGCTTACCAGTATTTT. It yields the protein CAWSVQGLAAYQYF.

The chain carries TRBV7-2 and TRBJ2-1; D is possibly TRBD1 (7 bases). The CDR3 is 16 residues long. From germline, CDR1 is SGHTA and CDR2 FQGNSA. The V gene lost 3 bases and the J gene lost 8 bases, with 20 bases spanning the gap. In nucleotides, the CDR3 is TGTGCCAGCAGCTTGGGATCAGGGGGGATTGAAGATGAGCAGTTCTTC. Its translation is CASSLGSGGIEDEQFF.

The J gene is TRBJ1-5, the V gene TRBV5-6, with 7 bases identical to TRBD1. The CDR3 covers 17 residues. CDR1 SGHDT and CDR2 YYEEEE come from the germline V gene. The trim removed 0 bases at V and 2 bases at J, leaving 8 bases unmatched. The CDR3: CASSLGQGSLGNQPQHF. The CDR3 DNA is TGTGCCAGCAGCTTGGGACAGGGCTCGTTAGGCAATCAGCCCCAGCATTTT.

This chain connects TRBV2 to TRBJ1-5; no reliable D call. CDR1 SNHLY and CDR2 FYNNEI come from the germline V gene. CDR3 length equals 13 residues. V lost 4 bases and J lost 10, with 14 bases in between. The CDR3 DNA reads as TGTGCCAGCAGTGTAGGCCGGGTCTCCCCCCAGCATTTT. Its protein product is CASSVGRVSPQHF.

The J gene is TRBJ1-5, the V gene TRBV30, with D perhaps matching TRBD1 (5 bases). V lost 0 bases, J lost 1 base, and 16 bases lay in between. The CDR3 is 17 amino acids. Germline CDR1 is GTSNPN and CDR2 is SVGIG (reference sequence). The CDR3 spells CAWSVPLVGGSNQPQHF. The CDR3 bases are TGTGCCTGGAGTGTGCCCTTAGTGGGGGGGAGCAATCAGCCCCAGCATTTT.

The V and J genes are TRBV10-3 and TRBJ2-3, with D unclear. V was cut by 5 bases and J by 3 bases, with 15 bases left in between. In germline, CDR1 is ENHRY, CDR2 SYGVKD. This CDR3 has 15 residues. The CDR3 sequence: CAISTPRVRTDTQYF. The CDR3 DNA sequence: TGTGCCATCAGTACCCCCCGGGTGAGGACAGATACGCAGTATTTT.

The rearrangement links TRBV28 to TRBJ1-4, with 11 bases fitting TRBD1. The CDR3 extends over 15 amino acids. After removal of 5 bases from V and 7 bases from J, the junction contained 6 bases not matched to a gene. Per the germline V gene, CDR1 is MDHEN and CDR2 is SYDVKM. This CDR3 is CASSLRTGGFEKLFF. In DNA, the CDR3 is TGTGCCAGCAGTCTCCGGACAGGGGGCTTTGAAAAACTGTTTTTT.

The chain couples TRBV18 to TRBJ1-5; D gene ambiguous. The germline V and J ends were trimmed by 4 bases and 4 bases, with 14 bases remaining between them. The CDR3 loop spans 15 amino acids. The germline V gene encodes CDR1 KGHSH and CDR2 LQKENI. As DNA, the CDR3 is TGTGCCAGCTCACTAAGCCGGCCGGGAAATCAGCCCCAGCATTTT. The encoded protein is CASSLSRPGNQPQHF.

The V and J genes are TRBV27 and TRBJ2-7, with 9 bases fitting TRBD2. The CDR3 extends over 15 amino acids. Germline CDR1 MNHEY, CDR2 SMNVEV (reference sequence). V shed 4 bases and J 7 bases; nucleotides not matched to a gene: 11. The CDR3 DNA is TGTGCCAGCAGTTCTGAGGGGCTAGCGGGGACTGAGCAGTACTTC. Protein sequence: CASSSEGLAGTEQYF.

The CDR3 loop reads CASSQAADQETQYF. CDR3 in DNA: TGCGCCAGCAGCCAAGCAGCGGACCAAGAGACCCAGTACTTC. The chain has TRBV4-1 and TRBJ2-5; TRBD2 might be the D (5 bases). Germline CDR1 and CDR2: MGHRA and YSYEKL. V was trimmed by 1 base and J by 0 bases, leaving 6 bases between them. The CDR3 length is 14 residues.

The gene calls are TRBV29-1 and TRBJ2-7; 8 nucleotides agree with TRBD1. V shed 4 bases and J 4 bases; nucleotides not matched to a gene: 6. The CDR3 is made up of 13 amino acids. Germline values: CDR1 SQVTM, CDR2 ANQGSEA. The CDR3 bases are TGCAGCGTTGCAGGGACAGGAGAATACGAGCAGTACTTC. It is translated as CSVAGTGEYEQYF.

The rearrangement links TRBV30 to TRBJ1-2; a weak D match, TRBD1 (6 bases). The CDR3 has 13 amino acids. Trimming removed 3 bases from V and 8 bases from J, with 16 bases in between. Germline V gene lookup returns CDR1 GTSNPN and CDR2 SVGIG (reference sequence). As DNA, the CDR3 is TGTGCCTGGAGCCCCGGCGGGGGGCGAGGCTACACCTTC. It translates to CAWSPGGGRGYTF.

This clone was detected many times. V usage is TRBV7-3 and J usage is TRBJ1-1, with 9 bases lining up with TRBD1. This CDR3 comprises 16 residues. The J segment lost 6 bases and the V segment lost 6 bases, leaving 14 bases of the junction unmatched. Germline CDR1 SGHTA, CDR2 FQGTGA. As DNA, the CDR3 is TGTGCCAGCAGTTCAATTCCGGGACAGGGATCTGCTGAAGCTTTCTTT. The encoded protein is CASSSIPGQGSAEAFF.

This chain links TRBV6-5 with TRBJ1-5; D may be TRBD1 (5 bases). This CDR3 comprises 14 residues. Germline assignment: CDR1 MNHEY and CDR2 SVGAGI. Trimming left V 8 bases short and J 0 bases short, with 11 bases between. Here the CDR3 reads CASARGISNQPQHF. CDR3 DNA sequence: TGTGCCAGCGCCCGGGGGATTAGCAATCAGCCCCAGCATTTT.

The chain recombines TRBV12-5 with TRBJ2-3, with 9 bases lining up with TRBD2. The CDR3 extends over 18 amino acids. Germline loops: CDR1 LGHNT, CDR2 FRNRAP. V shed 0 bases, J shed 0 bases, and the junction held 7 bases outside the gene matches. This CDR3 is CASGLVITGTSSTDTQYF. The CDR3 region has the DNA TGTGCTAGTGGTTTGGTCATTACCGGGACTAGCAGCACAGATACGCAGTATTTT.

CDR3 sequence reads: CASSESLWDRDMNTEAFF. The CDR3 region has the DNA TGTGCCAGCAGTGAAAGTTTGTGGGACAGGGACATGAACACTGAAGCTTTCTTT. V is TRBV6-4 and J is TRBJ1-1; 9 nucleotides agree with TRBD1. Germline V gene data show CDR1 as MRHNA and CDR2 as SNTAGT. V shed 3 bases and J 0 bases; nucleotides not matched to a gene: 11. This CDR3 comprises 18 residues.

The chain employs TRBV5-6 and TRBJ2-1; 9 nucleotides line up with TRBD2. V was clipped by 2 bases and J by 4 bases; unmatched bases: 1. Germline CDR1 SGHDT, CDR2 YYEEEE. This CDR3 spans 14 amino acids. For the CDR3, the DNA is TGTGCCAGCAGCTTTGGACTAGCGTACAATGAGCAGTTCTTC. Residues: CASSFGLAYNEQFF. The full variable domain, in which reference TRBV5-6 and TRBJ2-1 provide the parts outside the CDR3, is DAGVTQSPTHLIKTRGQQVTLRCSPKSGHDTVSWYQQALGQGPQFIFQYYEEEERQRGNFPDRFSGHQFPNYSSELNVNALLLGDSALYLCASSFGLAYNEQFFGPGTRLTVL.

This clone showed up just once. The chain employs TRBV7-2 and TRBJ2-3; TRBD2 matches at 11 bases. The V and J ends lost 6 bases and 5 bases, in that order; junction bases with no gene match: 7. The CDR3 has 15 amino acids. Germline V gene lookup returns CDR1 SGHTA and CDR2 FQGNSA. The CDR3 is CASRLTSGEIDTQYF. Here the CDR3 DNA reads TGTGCCAGCAGGTTGACTAGCGGGGAGATAGATACGCAGTATTTT.